The T cell receptor beta chain described here comes from a study of T cells in Graves' hyperthyroidism and ophthalmopathy. This clonotype was counted ten times or more. Its matching antigen is unknown. CDR3 length: 15 amino acids. V was pared by 0 bases and J by 0 bases, with 8 bases between. Germline-derived CDR1 and CDR2 are SGHTA and FQGNSA. Study-level points and caveats: Progression to ophthalmopathy was predicted a median of roughly seven months early.

RNA transcripts served as the template for amplifying TCR beta CDR3 regions. HTBI primers were employed in a first-round RT-PCR of the TCR CDR3. TCRdb called the multiplex PCR reads again in MiXCR, with one record for every CDR3 protein. The sample records around 300,000 distinct CDR3 sequences, roughly 15% being singletons. The chain carries TRBV7-2 and TRBJ1-1, with D tentatively TRBD1 (6 bases). The clonotype originates from a woman aged 25 to 45 with Graves' hyperthyroidism that later progressed to Graves' ophthalmopathy. Material for sequencing was blood. The CDR3 sequence: CASSLAGGLNTEAFF. In nucleotides, the CDR3 is TGTGCCAGCAGCTTAGCTGGGGGCCTGAACACTGAAGCTTTCTTT. Combining the CDR3 with reference TRBV7-2 and TRBJ1-1 gives the whole variable domain GAGVSQSPSNKVTEKGKDVELRCDPISGHTALYWYRQSLGQGLEFLIYFQGNSAPDKSGLPSDRFSAERTGGSVSTLTIQRTQQEDSAVYLCASSLAGGLNTEAFFGQGTRLTVV.